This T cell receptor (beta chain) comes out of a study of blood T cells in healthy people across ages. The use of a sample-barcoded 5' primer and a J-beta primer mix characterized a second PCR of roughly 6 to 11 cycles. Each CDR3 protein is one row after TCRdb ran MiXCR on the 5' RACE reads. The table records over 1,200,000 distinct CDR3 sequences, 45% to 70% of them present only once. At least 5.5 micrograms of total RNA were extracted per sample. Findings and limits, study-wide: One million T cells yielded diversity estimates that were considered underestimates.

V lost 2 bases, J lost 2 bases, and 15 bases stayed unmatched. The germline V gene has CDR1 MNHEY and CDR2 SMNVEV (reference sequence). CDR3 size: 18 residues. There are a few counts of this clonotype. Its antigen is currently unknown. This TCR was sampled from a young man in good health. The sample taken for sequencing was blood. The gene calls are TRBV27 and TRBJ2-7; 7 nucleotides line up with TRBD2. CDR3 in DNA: TGTGCCAGCAGTTTAGGAGCTCCCACCGGCGGGGGACCCTACGAGCAGTACTTC. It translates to CASSLGAPTGGGPYEQYF.